The following is a T cell receptor (beta chain) sequence with its context. Its antigen is not known. From the 5' RACE reads, TCRdb called clonotypes with MiXCR, one entry per CDR3 protein. The table lists roughly 220,000 distinct CDR3 sequences, around 19% of them singletons, with under 45% in the top ten. The source of the sample is a study of CD8 T cells in ankylosing spondylitis. Study-wide results and limits: Within ankylosing spondylitis blood, a TCR beta motif made up of under 10 highly homologous variants appeared to be characteristic. Enrichment of disease-linked clones was reportedly significant in matched ankylosing spondylitis synovial fluid.

CDR1 and CDR2 from the germline V gene are MNHEY and SMNVEV (reference sequence). Trimming left V 6 bases short and J 0 bases short, with 18 bases between. The CDR3 extends over 17 amino acids. The sequencing sample was made of blood, either unsorted or a sorted T cell fraction (not recorded which). The chain combines TRBV27 with TRBJ1-5; no firm D call. The source of this sequence is a male donor with ankylosing spondylitis. DNA for the CDR3: TGTGCCAGCAGCCCGACGGGCAGCCATTATAGCAATCAGCCCCAGCATTTT. Its protein product is CASSPTGSHYSNQPQHF.